This T cell receptor (beta chain) was documented in a study of shared clonotypes between healthy human individuals. Generated by immunoSEQ multiplex PCR, the TCRdb table keeps only in-frame clones and is missing some. The sample has more than 450,000 clones, about four fifths seen once. Germline lookup yields CDR1 MGHRA and CDR2 YSYEKL. Trimming cost V 0 bases and J 7 bases; bases outside gene matches: 9. CDR3 size: 16 residues. Sequences were obtained from PBMCs. This receptor was taken from a woman aged 35 to 49 in good health. Some clones in this sample may be carry-over from other donors' samples. The chain carries TRBV4-1 and TRBJ2-1, with TRBD1 matching over 7 bases. The CDR3 loop reads CASSQEGMRGRNEQFF. The CDR3 coding sequence is TGCGCCAGCAGCCAAGAGGGTATGAGGGGGCGGAATGAGCAGTTCTTC.